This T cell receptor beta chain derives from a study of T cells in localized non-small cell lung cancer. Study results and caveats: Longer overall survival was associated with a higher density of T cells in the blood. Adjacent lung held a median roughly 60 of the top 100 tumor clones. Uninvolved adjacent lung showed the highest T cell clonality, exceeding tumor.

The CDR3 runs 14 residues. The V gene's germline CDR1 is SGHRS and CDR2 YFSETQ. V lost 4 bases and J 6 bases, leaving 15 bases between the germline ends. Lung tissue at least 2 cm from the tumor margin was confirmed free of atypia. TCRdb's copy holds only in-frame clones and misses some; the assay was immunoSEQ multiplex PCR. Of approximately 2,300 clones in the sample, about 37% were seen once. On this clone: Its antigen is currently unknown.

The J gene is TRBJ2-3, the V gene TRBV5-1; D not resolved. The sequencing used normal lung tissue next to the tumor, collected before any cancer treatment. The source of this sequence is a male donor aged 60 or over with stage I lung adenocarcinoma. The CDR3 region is CASSPVRAGDTQYF. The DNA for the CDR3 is TGCGCCAGCAGCCCCGTACGGGCCGGGGATACGCAGTATTTT. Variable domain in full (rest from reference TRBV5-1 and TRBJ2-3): KAGVTQTPRYLIKTRGQQVTLSCSPISGHRSVSWYQQTPGQGLQFLFEYFSETQRNKGNFPGRFSGRQFSNSRSEMNVSTLELGDSALYLCASSPVRAGDTQYFGPGTRLTVL.